This T cell receptor beta chain was recovered during a study of tumor-infiltrating lymphocytes in primary liver carcinoma. The overall study: Tumor lesions were T1-T3 N0M0 and spanned roughly 4 to 10 cm. The study obtained roughly 3.65 to 7.13 million productive TCRbeta reads per sample, similar across tissue types. Findings and limits, study-wide: Tumor top-250-clone fractions significantly exceeded those of blood (p = 0.039). Among the pair types, tumor region pairs showed more overlap than tumor-adjacent and tumor-blood pairs.

Germline lookup yields CDR1 SGHAT and CDR2 FQDESV (reference sequence). The CDR3 extends over 15 amino acids. The V end lost 5 bases, the J end lost 6 bases, and 17 bases lay between the germline ends. Germline DNA was also extracted, while the blood RNA originated from unsorted whole blood. Production of TCR beta cDNA used approximately 0.55 ug total RNA together with a constant-region primer. The TCR beta library was amplified through three nested multiplex PCR rounds in a modified ARM-PCR procedure. The first two PCR rounds, nine to ten cycles each, used TRBV1-TRBV30 forward primers and a C-beta reverse primer. MiXCR was run by TCRdb on the multiplex PCR reads, yielding one entry per CDR3 protein. Among just over 300,000 distinct CDR3 sequences listed, roughly three fifths were seen once. This clonotype was counted at least ten times. Its antigen remains unidentified.

The V gene is TRBV11-1, the J gene TRBJ2-1; the D gene is possibly TRBD2 (6 bases). The TCR was taken from a woman in her thirties with primary liver carcinoma and hepatitis B virus infection. The sequenced sample consisted of peripheral blood. The CDR3 protein is CASSGAGSLVNEQFF. The DNA for the CDR3 is TGTGCCAGCAGCGGAGCGGGTAGTTTAGTCAATGAGCAGTTCTTC.